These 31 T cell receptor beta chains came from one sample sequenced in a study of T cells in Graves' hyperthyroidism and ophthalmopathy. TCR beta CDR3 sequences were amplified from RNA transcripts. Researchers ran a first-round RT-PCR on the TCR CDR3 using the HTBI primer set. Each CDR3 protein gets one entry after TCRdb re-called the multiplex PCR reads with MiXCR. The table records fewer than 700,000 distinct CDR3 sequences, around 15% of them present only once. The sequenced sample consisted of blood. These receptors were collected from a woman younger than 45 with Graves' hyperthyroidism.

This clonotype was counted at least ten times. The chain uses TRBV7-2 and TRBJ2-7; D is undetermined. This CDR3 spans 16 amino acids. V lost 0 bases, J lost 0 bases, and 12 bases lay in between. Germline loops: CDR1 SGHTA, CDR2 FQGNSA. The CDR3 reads CASSLAFGASSYEQYF. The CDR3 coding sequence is TGTGCCAGCAGCTTAGCTTTCGGTGCCTCCTCCTACGAGCAGTACTTC.

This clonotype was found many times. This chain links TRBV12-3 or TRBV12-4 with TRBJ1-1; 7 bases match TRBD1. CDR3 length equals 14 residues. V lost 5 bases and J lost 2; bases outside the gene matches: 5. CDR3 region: CASSIQGTNTEAFF. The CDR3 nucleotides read TGTGCCAGCAGTATACAGGGGACCAACACTGAAGCTTTCTTT.

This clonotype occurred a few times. CDR3 sequence (DNA): TGTGCCAGCTCACCCCTAGACGGCTCTGGAAACACCATATATTTT. Amino acids: CASSPLDGSGNTIYF. The chain has TRBV18 and TRBJ1-3; D is ambiguous. The germline CDR1 and CDR2 sequences are KGHSH and LQKENI. The CDR3 runs to 15 residues. Trimming took 3 bases from V and 0 from J, leaving 9 bases between them. Based on the CDR3 plus reference TRBV18 and TRBJ1-3, the full variable domain is NAGVMQNPRHLVRRRGQEARLRCSPMKGHSHVYWYRQLPEEGLKFMVYLQKENIIDESGMPKERFSAEFPKEGPSILRIQQVVRGDSAAYFCASSPLDGSGNTIYFGEGSWLTVV.

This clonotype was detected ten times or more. This CDR3 reads CASSLDHGADTQYF. CDR3 in DNA: TGTGCCAGCAGCTTAGATCACGGGGCAGATACGCAGTATTTT. V and J are TRBV11-2 and TRBJ2-3; maybe TRBD2 (5 bases). The CDR3 totals 14 residues. V lost 0 bases and J 4 bases, leaving 8 bases between the germline ends. The germline V gene encodes CDR1 SGHAT and CDR2 FQNNGV.

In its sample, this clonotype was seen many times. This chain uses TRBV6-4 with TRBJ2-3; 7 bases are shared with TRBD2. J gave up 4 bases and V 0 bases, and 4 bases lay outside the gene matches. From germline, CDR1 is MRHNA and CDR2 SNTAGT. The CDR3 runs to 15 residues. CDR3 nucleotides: TGTGCCAGCAGTGACTCGGAGGGAGGGTCAGATACGCAGTATTTT. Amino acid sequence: CASSDSEGGSDTQYF.

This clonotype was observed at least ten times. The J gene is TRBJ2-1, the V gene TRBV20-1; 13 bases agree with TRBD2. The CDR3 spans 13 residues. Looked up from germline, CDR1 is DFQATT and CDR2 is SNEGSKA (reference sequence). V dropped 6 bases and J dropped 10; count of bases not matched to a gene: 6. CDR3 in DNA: TGCAGTGCACCCGGACTAGCGGGAGTAGAGCAGTTCTTC. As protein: CSAPGLAGVEQFF.

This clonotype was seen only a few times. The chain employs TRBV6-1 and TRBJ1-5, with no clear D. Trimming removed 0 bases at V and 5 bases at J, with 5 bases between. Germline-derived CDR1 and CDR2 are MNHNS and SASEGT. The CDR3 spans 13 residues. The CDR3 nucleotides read TGTGCCAGCAGTGAAGCAAAGTATCAGCCCCAGCATTTT. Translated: CASSEAKYQPQHF.

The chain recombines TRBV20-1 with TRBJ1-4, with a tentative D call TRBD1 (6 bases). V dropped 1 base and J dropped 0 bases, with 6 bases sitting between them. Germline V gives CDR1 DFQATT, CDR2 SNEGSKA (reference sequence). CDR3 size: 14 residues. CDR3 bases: TGCAGTGCTAGAGGGGACACAACTAATGAAAAACTGTTTTTT. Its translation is CSARGDTTNEKLFF.

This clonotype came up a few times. The CDR3 DNA reads as TGTGCCAGCAGCTCGAGCGCGGAGACCCAGTACTTC. Protein sequence: CASSSSAETQYF. The rearrangement uses TRBV9 and TRBJ2-5; no definite D call. Germline CDR1 reads SGDLS; CDR2 reads YYNGEE. This CDR3 is built from 12 residues. V shed 4 bases and J shed 5 bases, with 9 bases lying between them.

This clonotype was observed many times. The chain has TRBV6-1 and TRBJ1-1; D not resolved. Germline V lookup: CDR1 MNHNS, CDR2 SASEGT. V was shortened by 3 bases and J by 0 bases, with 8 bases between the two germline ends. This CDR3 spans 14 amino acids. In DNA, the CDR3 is TGTGCCAGCAGTGATGGACCATTGAACACTGAAGCTTTCTTT. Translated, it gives CASSDGPLNTEAFF.

CDR3 protein: CASTAHWTVANTGELFF. In nucleotides, the CDR3 is TGTGCCAGCACCGCTCATTGGACGGTCGCGAACACCGGGGAGCTGTTTTTT. The chain combines TRBV28 with TRBJ2-2, with D uncertain. The ends were cut back, 7 bases at V and 0 bases at J, with 18 bases in the middle. There are 17 residues in the CDR3. Germline assignment: CDR1 MDHEN and CDR2 SYDVKM.

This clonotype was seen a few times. The CDR3 nucleotides read TGTGCCAGCAGTTTAGTGGGACAGGGTTTCGCAGATACGCAGTATTTT. Amino acid sequence: CASSLVGQGFADTQYF. The genes are TRBV28 and TRBJ2-3; TRBD1 matches at 9 bases. CDR1 is MDHEN and CDR2 is SYDVKM in the germline V gene. The V and J ends lost 2 bases and 4 bases, in that order; junction bases with no gene match: 7. This CDR3 contains 16 residues.

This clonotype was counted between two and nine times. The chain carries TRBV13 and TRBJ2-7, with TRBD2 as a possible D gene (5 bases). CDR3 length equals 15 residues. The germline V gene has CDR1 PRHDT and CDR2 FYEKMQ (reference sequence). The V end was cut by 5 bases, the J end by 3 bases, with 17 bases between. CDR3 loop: CASSQAGGLNYEQYF. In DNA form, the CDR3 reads TGTGCCAGCAGCCAAGCCGGAGGCCTAAACTACGAGCAGTACTTC.

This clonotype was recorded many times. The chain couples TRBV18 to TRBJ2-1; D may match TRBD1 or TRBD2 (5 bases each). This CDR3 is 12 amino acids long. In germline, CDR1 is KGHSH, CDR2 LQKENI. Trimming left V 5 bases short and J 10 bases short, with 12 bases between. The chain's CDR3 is CASSRDVEEQFF. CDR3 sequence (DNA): TGTGCCAGCTCAAGGGACGTGGAGGAGCAGTTCTTC.

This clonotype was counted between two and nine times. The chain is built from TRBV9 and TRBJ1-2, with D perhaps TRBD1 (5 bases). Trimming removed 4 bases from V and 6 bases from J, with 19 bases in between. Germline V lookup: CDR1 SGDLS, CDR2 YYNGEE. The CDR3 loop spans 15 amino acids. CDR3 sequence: CASSPFAGGSDGYTF. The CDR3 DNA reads TGTGCCAGCAGCCCCTTTGCGGGGGGTTCGGATGGCTACACCTTC.

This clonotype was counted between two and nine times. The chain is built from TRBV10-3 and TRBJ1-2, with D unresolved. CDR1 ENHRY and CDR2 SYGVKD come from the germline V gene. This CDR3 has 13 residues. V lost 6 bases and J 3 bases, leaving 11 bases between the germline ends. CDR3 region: CAIRSGKDYGYTF. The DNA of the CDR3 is TGTGCCATCAGATCGGGGAAGGACTATGGCTACACCTTC.

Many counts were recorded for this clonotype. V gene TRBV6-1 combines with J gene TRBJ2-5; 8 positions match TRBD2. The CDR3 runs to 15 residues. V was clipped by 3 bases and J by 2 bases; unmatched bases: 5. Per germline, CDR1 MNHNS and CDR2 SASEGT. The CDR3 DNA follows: TGTGCCAGCAGTGACACTAGCGGCACACAAGAGACCCAGTACTTC. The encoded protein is CASSDTSGTQETQYF.

This CDR3 reads CASGLAGLVEQFF. CDR3 in DNA: TGTGCCAGTGGACTAGCGGGATTAGTTGAGCAGTTCTTC. This sequence joins TRBV27 and TRBJ2-1; 12 nucleotides align to TRBD2. After removal of 9 bases from V and 9 bases from J, the junction contained 6 bases not matched to a gene. The CDR3 runs to 13 residues. The germline CDR1 and CDR2 sequences are MNHEY and SMNVEV (reference sequence).

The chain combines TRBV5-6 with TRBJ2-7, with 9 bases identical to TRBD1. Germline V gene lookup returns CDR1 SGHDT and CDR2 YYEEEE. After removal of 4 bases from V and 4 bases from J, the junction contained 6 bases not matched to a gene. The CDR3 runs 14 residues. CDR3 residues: CASSRDRELYEQYF. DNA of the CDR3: TGTGCCAGCAGCCGGGACAGGGAACTATACGAGCAGTACTTC.

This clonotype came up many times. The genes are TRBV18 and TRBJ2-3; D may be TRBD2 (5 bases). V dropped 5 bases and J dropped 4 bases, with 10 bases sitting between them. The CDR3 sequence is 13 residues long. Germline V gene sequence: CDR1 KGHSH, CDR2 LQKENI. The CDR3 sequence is CASSKRTADTQYF. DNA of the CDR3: TGTGCCAGCTCAAAGCGGACCGCAGATACGCAGTATTTT.

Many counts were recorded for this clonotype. CDR3 nucleotide sequence: TGTGCCAGCAGCCCCGGGACAGGGCATCAGCCCCAGCATTTT. This translates into CASSPGTGHQPQHF. J is TRBJ1-5 and V is TRBV6-1; 9 nucleotides match TRBD1. Per the germline V gene, CDR1 is MNHNS and CDR2 is SASEGT. V gave up 6 bases and J gave up 5 bases; unmatched junction bases: 5. This CDR3 has 14 residues.

This CDR3 is CSAPPRLLTGKGSPLHF. The CDR3 nucleotides read TGCAGTGCTCCCCCCCGATTATTGACAGGGAAGGGGTCACCCCTCCACTTT. V usage is TRBV20-1 and J usage is TRBJ1-6; 7 positions agree with TRBD1. CDR1 and CDR2 from the germline V gene are DFQATT and SNEGSKA (reference sequence). The junction had 20 bases not matched to a gene; V was cut back by 5 bases and J by 10 bases. This CDR3 has 17 residues.

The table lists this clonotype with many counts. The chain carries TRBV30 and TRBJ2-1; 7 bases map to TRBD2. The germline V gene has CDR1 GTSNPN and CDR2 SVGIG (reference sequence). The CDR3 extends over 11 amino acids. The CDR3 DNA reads TGTACAATGGGGGAGGGCAATGAGCAGTTCTTC. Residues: CTMGEGNEQFF.

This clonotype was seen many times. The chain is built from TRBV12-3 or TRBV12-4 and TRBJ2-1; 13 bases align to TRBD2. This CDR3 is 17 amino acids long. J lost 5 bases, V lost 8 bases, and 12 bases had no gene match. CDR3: CASSRRTSGSRDNEQFF. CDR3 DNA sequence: TGTGCCAGCTCCCGAAGGACTAGCGGGAGTCGAGACAATGAGCAGTTCTTC.

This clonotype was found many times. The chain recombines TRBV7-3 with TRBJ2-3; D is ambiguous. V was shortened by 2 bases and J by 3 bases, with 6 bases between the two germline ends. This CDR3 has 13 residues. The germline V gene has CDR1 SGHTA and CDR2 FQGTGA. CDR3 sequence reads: CASSLVHTDTQYF. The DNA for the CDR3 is TGTGCCAGCAGCTTAGTGCATACAGATACGCAGTATTTT.

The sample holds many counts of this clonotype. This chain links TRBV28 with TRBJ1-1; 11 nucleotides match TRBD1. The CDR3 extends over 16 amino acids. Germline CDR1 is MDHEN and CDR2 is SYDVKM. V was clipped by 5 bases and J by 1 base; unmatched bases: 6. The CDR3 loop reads CASSQLGTGGNTEAFF. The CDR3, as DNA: TGTGCCAGCAGTCAGCTTGGGACAGGGGGGAACACTGAAGCTTTCTTT.

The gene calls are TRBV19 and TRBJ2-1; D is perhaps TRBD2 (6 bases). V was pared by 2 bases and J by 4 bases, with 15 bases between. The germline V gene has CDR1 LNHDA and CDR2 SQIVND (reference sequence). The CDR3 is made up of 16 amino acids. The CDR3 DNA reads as TGTGCCAGTAGTATACTGGGCGGGGATCCATACAATGAGCAGTTCTTC. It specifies CASSILGGDPYNEQFF. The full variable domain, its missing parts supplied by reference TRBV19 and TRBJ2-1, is DGGITQSPKYLFRKEGQNVTLSCEQNLNHDAMYWYRQDPGQGLRLIYYSQIVNDFQKGDIAEGYSVSREKKESFPLTVTSAQKNPTAFYLCASSILGGDPYNEQFFGPGTRLTVL.

CDR3 in amino acids: CASRGRGNTGELFF. The CDR3 coding sequence is TGTGCCAGCAGGGGCCGGGGGAACACCGGGGAGCTGTTTTTT. The chain has TRBV3-1 and TRBJ2-2; a weak D match, TRBD2 (5 bases). The CDR3 consists of 14 residues. Trimming pared 6 bases from V and 1 base from J, leaving 9 bases between. Germline V gives CDR1 LGHDT, CDR2 YNNKEL (reference sequence).

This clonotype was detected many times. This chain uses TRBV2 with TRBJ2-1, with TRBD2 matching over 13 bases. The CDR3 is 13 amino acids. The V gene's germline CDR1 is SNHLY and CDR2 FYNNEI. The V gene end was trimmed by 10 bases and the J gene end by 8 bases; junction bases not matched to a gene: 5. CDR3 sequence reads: CAIGTSGIDEQFF. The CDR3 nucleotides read TGTGCCATCGGGACTAGCGGGATCGATGAGCAGTTCTTC. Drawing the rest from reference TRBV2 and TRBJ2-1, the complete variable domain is EPEVTQTPSHQVTQMGQEVILRCVPISNHLYFYWYRQILGQKVEFLVSFYNNEISEKSEIFDDQFSVERPDGSNFTLKIRSTKLEDSAMYFCAIGTSGIDEQFFGPGTRLTVL.

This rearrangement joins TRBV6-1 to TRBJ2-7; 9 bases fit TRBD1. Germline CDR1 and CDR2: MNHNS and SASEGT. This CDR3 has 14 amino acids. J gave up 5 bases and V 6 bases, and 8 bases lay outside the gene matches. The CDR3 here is CASSPRGQGNEQYF. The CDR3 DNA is TGTGCCAGCAGCCCCCGGGGACAGGGTAACGAGCAGTACTTC.

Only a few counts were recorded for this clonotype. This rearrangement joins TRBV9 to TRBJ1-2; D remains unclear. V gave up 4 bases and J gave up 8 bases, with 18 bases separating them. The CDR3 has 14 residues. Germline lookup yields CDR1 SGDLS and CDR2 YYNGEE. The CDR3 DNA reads TGTGCCAGCAGCAGTGAGGGAAACGGATACGGCTACACCTTC. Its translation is CASSSEGNGYGYTF.